This TCR beta chain emerged from a study of cytomegalovirus exposure and HLA in healthy donors. Whole-study findings and limits: The study carried out a later analysis of TCR beta sequences. It associated under 20,000 of them with specific HLA alleles at a false discovery rate of 0.05. Common viral pathogens were later found to be apparently linked to several of the most significant clusters. Available immune exposure information was restricted to CMV serostatus only.

Unrecorded immune exposure was likely among donors, who were nominally healthy when sampled. PCR primers comprised 60 Vbeta and 13 Jbeta primers. Measured with immunoSEQ multiplex PCR; TCRdb has only the in-frame clones, and not every one. The sample's table shows 80,000 to 100,000 clones. Germline V gene data show CDR1 as LNHDA and CDR2 as SQIVND (reference sequence). This CDR3 has 15 residues. V trimming: 6 bases; J trimming: 3 bases; junction bases outside the gene matches: 8. Comments on this clone: Its target is unknown.

The V and J genes are TRBV19 and TRBJ2-3, with 8 bases matching TRBD1. The sequence was obtained from a man aged 45-65 years in good health and CMV-seropositive. Sequencing input: PBMCs. This CDR3 is CASSPWTGPTDTQYF. CDR3 in DNA: TGTGCCAGTAGCCCTTGGACAGGGCCAACAGATACGCAGTATTTT.